This is a list of T cell receptor beta chains from one sample in a study of T cells in Graves' hyperthyroidism and ophthalmopathy. Each CDR3 protein gets one entry after TCRdb re-called the multiplex PCR reads with MiXCR. The sample holds 550,000 to 800,000 distinct CDR3 sequences; roughly 17% are singletons and the top ten take around 15%. The source material was blood. The receptor source for this set is a man aged 50-60 years with Graves' hyperthyroidism. The CDR3 runs from the conserved cysteine through the conserved F or W. The D gene is left open where the match is weak. Clone size, where shown, is once, few, many, or a class for clones that have expanded.

J gene | clone size | D gene | V gene | CDR3 DNA | CDR3 protein
TRBJ2-3 | many | TRBD2 | TRBV7-3 | TGTGCCAGCAGCCCGAAACTAGCGGGAGCGGCAGATACGCAGTATTTT | CASSPKLAGAADTQYF
TRBJ2-7 | many | TRBD2 | TRBV6-2/TRBV6-3 | TGTGCCGCGGGACTAGCGGGACTCGAGCAGTACTTC | CAAGLAGLEQYF
TRBJ2-1 | many | NA | TRBV5-8 | TGTGCCAGCAGCATGTTGACACACAACAATGAGCAGTTCTTC | CASSMLTHNNEQFF
TRBJ2-3 | NA | NA | TRBV19 | TGTGCCAGTAGTCTAGCTAGCGAGGCAGATACGCAGTATTTT | CASSLASEADTQYF
TRBJ2-1 | few | TRBD2 | TRBV5-6 | TGTGCCAGCAATAAGCGGGAGTACAACAATGAGCAGTTCTTC | CASNKREYNNEQFF
TRBJ2-7 | NA | TRBD2 | TRBV6-1 | TGTGCCAGCAGTGGGGAGGGGATAGGGACTAGCGGCCCCTACGAGCAGTACTTC | CASSGEGIGTSGPYEQYF
TRBJ2-7 | many | TRBD2 | TRBV27 | TGTGCCACCGCGGGAGCGGACCTCTTGGGCGAGCAGTACTTC | CATAGADLLGEQYF
TRBJ2-1 | few | TRBD2 | TRBV20-1 | TGCAGTGCTCCCGGGACTAGGAATTACAATGAGCAGTTCTTC | CSAPGTRNYNEQFF
TRBJ2-5 | few | TRBD2 | TRBV10-3 | TGTGCCATCAGTGTAGCGGGAGGGGGAGAGACCCAGTACTTC | CAISVAGGGETQYF
TRBJ1-5 | NA | NA | TRBV20-1 | TGCAGTGCTTACCGGGACAGCAATCAGCCCCAGCATTTT | CSAYRDSNQPQHF
TRBJ2-2 | many | TRBD2 | TRBV11-2 | TGTGCCAGCAGCTTATCTAGCGGGAACCCCACCGGGGAGCTGTTTTTT | CASSLSSGNPTGELFF
TRBJ2-7 | NA | TRBD2 | TRBV20-1 | TGCAGTGCTAACGGACTAGCGGACTACTATTCCTACGAGCAGTACTTC | CSANGLADYYSYEQYF
TRBJ2-7 | few | NA | TRBV29-1 | TGCAGCGTTGTGGGAGCGTTCAGCTCCTACGAGCAGTACTTC | CSVVGAFSSYEQYF
TRBJ2-7 | NA | NA | TRBV30 | TGTGCCTGGAGACCAAAATACAGGGAAAAGACTTACGAGCAGTACTTC | CAWRPKYREKTYEQYF
TRBJ2-2 | many | TRBD2 | TRBV12-3/TRBV12-4 | TGTGCCAGCAGTTCGGATGCGGGAGGTTTGAACACCGGGGAGCTGTTTTTT | CASSSDAGGLNTGELFF
TRBJ2-7 | NA | NA | TRBV5-1 | TGCGCCAGCAGCGGCCCGGGAGATCCAGGGTACGAGCAGTACTTC | CASSGPGDPGYEQYF
TRBJ2-1 | many | NA | TRBV2 | TGTGCCAGCAGTGAGAACGGTTACAATGAGCAGTTCTTC | CASSENGYNEQFF
TRBJ2-2 | few | TRBD1 | TRBV19 | TGTGCCAGTGGGCAGACAGGGTTAACCGGGGAGCTGTTTTTT | CASGQTGLTGELFF
TRBJ1-5 | few | NA | TRBV30 | TGTGCCTGGAGTGACGTTTCGGACATCACGTATAGCAATCAGCCCCAGCATTTT | CAWSDVSDITYSNQPQHF
TRBJ2-5 | many | NA | TRBV24-1 | TGTGCCACCAGTGATCCCGGACAGCAAGAGACCCAGTACTTC | CATSDPGQQETQYF
TRBJ1-2 | many | TRBD1 | TRBV7-9 | TGTGCCAGCAGCGCGGGACAGGGGGACTATGGCTACACCTTC | CASSAGQGDYGYTF
TRBJ2-7 | few | TRBD1 | TRBV4-1 | TGCGCCAGCAGCCAACCCGGGACAGGGTACGAGCAGTACTTC | CASSQPGTGYEQYF
TRBJ2-7 | NA | TRBD2 | TRBV9 | TGTGCCAGCAGCGAGGGAGCGGGAGTCTACGAGCAGTACTTC | CASSEGAGVYEQYF
TRBJ2-7 | many | NA | TRBV28 | TGTGCCAGCAGTTCATCTCTGGGCCACGAGCAGTACTTC | CASSSSLGHEQYF
TRBJ2-1 | NA | NA | TRBV18 | TGTGCCAGCTCACCACCCGGGATAAGCCTTAACAATGAGCAGTTCTTC | CASSPPGISLNNEQFF
TRBJ2-3 | few | NA | TRBV20-1 | TGCAGTGCTAGGGGGGGCGCAGCTAGCACAGATACGCAGTATTTT | CSARGGAASTDTQYF
TRBJ2-7 | NA | NA | TRBV29-1 | TGCAGCGTTATGGCAGATTCCCACGAGCAGTACTTC | CSVMADSHEQYF
TRBJ1-4 | many | TRBD1 | TRBV29-1 | TGCAGCGCCAACAGGGGAACTAATGAAAAACTGTTTTTT | CSANRGTNEKLFF
TRBJ1-1 | many | NA | TRBV11-2 | TGTGCCAGCAGCTTAGATCCGGTGAACACTGAAGCTTTCTTT | CASSLDPVNTEAFF
TRBJ2-3 | NA | TRBD2 | TRBV10-3 | TGTGCCATCAGTGTTCTAGCGGGAGGGCCGCGGGCAGATACGCAGTATTTT | CAISVLAGGPRADTQYF
TRBJ1-1 | few | TRBD1 | TRBV7-9 | TGTGCCAGCAGCCACCCAAGACAGGGAGGCGACACTGAAGCTTTCTTT | CASSHPRQGGDTEAFF
TRBJ2-2 | many | NA | TRBV28 | TGTGCCAGCAGTTTATTTCCCGGCGGGGAGCTGTTTTTT | CASSLFPGGELFF